The clone carrying this T cell receptor (beta chain) was observed a few times. The antigen is not known. This sample was included in a study of CD8 T cells in ankylosing spondylitis. The study's findings and limits: It appeared that ankylosing spondylitis blood was characterized by a TCR beta motif of roughly 8 highly homologous variants.

There are 16 residues in the CDR3. Germline CDR1 reads SGHRS; CDR2 reads YFSETQ. V dropped 9 bases and J dropped 4; count of bases not matched to a gene: 14. TCRdb processed the 5' RACE reads anew with MiXCR; each CDR3 protein has one entry. The table has roughly 670,000 distinct CDR3 sequences, 15% to 20% seen once. The material sequenced was blood, either unsorted or a sorted T cell fraction (not recorded which). The clonotype originates from a male donor with ankylosing spondylitis. V usage is TRBV5-1 and J usage is TRBJ1-4; 8 nucleotides match TRBD1. The CDR3 protein is CANLRDRQKLNEKLFF. The CDR3 nucleotides read TGCGCCAACTTACGGGACAGGCAGAAACTTAATGAAAAACTGTTTTTT.